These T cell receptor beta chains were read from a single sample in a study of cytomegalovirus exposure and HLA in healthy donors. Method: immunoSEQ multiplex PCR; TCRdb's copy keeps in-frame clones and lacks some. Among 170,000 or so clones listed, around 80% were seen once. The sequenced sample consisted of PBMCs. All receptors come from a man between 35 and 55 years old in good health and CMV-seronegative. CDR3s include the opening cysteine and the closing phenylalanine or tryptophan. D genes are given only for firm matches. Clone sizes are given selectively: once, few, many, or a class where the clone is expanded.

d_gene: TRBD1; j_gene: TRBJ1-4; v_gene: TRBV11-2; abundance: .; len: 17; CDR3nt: TGTGCCAGCAGCTTACCAGGGGGCGGCCCTACTAATGAAAAACTGTTTTTT; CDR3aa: CASSLPGGGPTNEKLFF
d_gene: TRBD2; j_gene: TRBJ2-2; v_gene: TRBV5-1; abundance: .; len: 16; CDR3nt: TGCGCCAGCAGCTCAGGTAGCGGGACCAACACCGGGGAGCTGTTTTTT; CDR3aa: CASSSGSGTNTGELFF
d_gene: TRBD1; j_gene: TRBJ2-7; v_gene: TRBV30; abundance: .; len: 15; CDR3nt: TGTGCCTGGCGCCCCTCAGGGACAGGGGGCCGCGAGCAGTACTTC; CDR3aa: CAWRPSGTGGREQYF
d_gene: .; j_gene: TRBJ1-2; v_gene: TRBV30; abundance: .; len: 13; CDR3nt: TGTGCCTGGAGTGTAGGGGGGGGCTATGGCTACACCTTC; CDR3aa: CAWSVGGGYGYTF
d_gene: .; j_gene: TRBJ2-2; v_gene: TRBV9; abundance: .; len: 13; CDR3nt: TGTGCCAGCAGCGGAACTAGCTTGGGGGAGCTGTTTTTT; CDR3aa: CASSGTSLGELFF
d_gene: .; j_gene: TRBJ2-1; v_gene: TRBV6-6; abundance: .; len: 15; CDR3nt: TGTGCCAGCAGTTTCCAGGGGGGTAGAGACAATGAGCAGTTCTTC; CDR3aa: CASSFQGGRDNEQFF
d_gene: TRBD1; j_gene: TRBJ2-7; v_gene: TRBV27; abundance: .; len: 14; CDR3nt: TGTGCCAGCAGTCCGGACAGGGGAAGCTACGAGCAGTACTTC; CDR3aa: CASSPDRGSYEQYF
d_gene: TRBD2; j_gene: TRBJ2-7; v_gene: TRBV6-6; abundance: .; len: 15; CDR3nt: TGTGCCAGCAGTTTGACTACTAGCGGGGGCTACGGGCAGTACTTC; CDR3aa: CASSLTTSGGYGQYF
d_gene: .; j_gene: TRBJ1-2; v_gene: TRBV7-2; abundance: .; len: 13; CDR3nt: TGTGCCAGCAGCTTAGCGCGGGTAGGGTTCCACACCTTC; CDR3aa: CASSLARVGFHTF
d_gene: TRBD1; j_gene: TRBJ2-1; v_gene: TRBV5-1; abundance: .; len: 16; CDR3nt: TGCGCCAGCAGCCACACGAGGACAGGGGCGGGAAATGAGCAGTTCTTC; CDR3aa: CASSHTRTGAGNEQFF
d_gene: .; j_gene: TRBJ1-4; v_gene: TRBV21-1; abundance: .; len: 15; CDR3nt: TGTGCCAGCAGCCACGGGACACAGGATAATGAAAAACTGTTTTTT; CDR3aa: CASSHGTQDNEKLFF
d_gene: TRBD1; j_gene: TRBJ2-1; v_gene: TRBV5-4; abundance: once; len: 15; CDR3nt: TGTGCCAGCGTCTGGAGGACAGGGGGCTCAGATGAGCAGTTCTTC; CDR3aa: CASVWRTGGSDEQFF
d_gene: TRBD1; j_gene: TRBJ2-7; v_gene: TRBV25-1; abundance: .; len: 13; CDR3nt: TGTGCCAGCAGTTCCCCGACAGGGCACGAGCAGTACTTC; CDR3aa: CASSSPTGHEQYF
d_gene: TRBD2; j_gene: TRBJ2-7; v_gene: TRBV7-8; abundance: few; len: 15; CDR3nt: TGTGCCAGCAGCTCCCCCAGGACTAGCGACCTCGAGCAGTACTTC; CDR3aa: CASSSPRTSDLEQYF
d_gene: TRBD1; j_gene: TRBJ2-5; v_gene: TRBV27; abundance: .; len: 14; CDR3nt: TGTGCCAGCAGTCCCAGGACAGGGGCCGAGACCCAGTACTTC; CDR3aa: CASSPRTGAETQYF
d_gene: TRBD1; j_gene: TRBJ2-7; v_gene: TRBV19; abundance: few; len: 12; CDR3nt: TGTGCCAGTAGACACGACAGGGGCGAGCAGTACTTC; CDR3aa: CASRHDRGEQYF
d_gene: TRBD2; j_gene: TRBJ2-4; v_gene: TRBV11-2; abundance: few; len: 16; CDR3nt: TGTGCCAGCAGCCACCCGGGACTAGCGGCCAAAAACATTCAGTACTTC; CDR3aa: CASSHPGLAAKNIQYF